One TCR beta chain is described in this entry. Antigen: not known. After template switching added a universal primer site, the resulting cDNA carried unique molecular identifiers. TCRdb reprocessed the 5' RACE reads with MiXCR, giving one entry per CDR3 protein. The sample lists 450,000 to 500,000 distinct CDR3 sequences; 14% were seen once. With 2 bases removed from V and 9 bases from J, the gap between germline ends came to 11 bases. The length of the CDR3 is 13 residues. Germline values: CDR1 LGHDT, CDR2 YNNKEL (reference sequence). The sample comes from a study of identical twins. Study-wide points: Invariant T cells like MAIT and iNKT could partly confound the zero-insertion analyses.

All of the donors were Caucasians in good health. These data were also reused for a study on yellow fever vaccine responses in identical twins.

Material for sequencing was CD4+ T cells sorted from blood. This sequence was found in a woman between 18 and 29 years old in good health. The V gene is TRBV3-1, the J gene TRBJ2-1, with D uncertain. The CDR3 DNA reads TGTGCCAGCAGCCAAAAAGACGTCGGTGAGCAGTTCTTC. Its translation: CASSQKDVGEQFF.